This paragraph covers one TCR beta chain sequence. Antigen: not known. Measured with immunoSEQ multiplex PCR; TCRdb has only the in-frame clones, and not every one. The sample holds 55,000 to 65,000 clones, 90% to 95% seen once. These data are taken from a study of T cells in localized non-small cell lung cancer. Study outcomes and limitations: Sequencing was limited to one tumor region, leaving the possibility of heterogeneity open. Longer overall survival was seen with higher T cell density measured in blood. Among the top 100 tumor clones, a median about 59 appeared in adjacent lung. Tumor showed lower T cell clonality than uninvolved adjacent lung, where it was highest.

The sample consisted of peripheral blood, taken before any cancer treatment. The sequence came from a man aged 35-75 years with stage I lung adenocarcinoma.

In DNA, the CDR3 is TGTGCCAGCAGTGAGGGCGGTGGCACTGAAGCTTTCTTT. It translates to CASSEGGGTEAFF. This chain links TRBV25-1 with TRBJ1-1; D unclear. The V end was cut by 3 bases, the J end by 4 bases, with 9 bases between. This CDR3 has 13 residues. Germline V lookup: CDR1 MGHDK, CDR2 SYGVNS.